This T cell receptor beta chain comes out of a study of blood T cell repertoires in COVID-19. As processed by the authors: For nucleated cells, counts were estimated from reference gene primer amplification. The repertoire was sequenced with immunoSEQ multiplex PCR; TCRdb's copy has only in-frame clones and lacks some. Clone size and the V and J calls come from that table; the DNA yielded D and trimming. The sample yields about 430,000 clones, approximately 90% seen once. The sequencing input was PBMCs or T cells enriched from blood (not recorded which). The receptor comes from a young woman who had been exposed to COVID-19.

In nucleotides, the CDR3 is TGTGCCAGCAGCCCGTCTGGACCGAGGGGGACCGGCTACACCTTC. As protein: CASSPSGPRGTGYTF. The rearrangement links TRBV3-1 (or the pseudogene TRBV3-2) to TRBJ1-2; D may be TRBD1 (6 bases). CDR1 is LGHDT, CDR2 YNNKEL, per germline (reference sequence). This CDR3 comprises 15 residues. V lost 4 bases, J lost 8 bases, and 20 bases lay in between.